A selection of T cell receptor beta chains follows, all from one sample in a study of shared clonotypes between healthy human individuals. Generated by immunoSEQ multiplex PCR, the TCRdb table keeps only in-frame clones and is missing some. The sample has 1.6 million or so clones; roughly 98.5% are singletons. What was sequenced was naive CD4+ T cells sorted from blood. Every receptor here comes from a man aged 25 to 40 in good health. The CDR3 runs from the conserved cysteine through the conserved F or W. The D gene is left open where the match is weak. Some rows mark clone size as missing; the rest say once, few, many or name a class of expanded clone.

D gene	V gene	J gene	clone size	CDR3 protein	CDR3 DNA
TRBD1	TRBV10-3	TRBJ1-1	.	CAIRYGTGYPEAFF	TGTGCCATCAGGTACGGGACAGGGTACCCTGAAGCTTTCTTT
.	TRBV2	TRBJ2-7	once	CASRSIPVGREQYF	TGTGCCAGCCGATCGATTCCTGTGGGTCGGGAGCAGTACTTC
.	TRBV10-2	TRBJ2-7	.	CASRMGAGEQYF	TGCGCCAGCAGGATGGGGGCGGGCGAGCAGTACTTC
TRBD1	TRBV7-2	TRBJ2-7	.	CASSLGTGYPYEQYF	TGTGCCAGCAGCTTAGGGACAGGGTATCCCTACGAGCAGTACTTC
TRBD2	TRBV15	TRBJ2-3	.	CATSTNLLAGGSDTQYF	TGTGCCACCAGCACCAACCTTCTAGCGGGAGGTTCGGATACGCAGTATTTT
.	TRBV27	TRBJ2-7	.	CASSSLLRGSYEQYF	TGTGCCAGCAGTTCCCTGCTCAGGGGTTCCTACGAGCAGTACTTC
TRBD1	TRBV14	TRBJ2-7	.	CASSHEDRWFYEQYF	TGTGCCAGCAGCCACGAGGACAGGTGGTTCTACGAGCAGTACTTC
.	TRBV18	TRBJ2-7	.	CASSPRDGTYEQYF	TGTGCCAGCTCACCCCGGGACGGCACCTACGAGCAGTACTTC
TRBD2	TRBV27	TRBJ2-7	.	CASSSTSGSYEQYF	TGTGCCAGCAGTTCGACTAGCGGGAGCTACGAGCAGTACTTC
TRBD2	TRBV6-5	TRBJ2-7	.	CASRDPAGRAYEQYF	TGTGCCAGCAGAGACCCCGCTGGGAGGGCCTACGAGCAGTACTTC
.	TRBV18	TRBJ2-2	.	CASSNNTGELFF	TGTGCCAGCTCTAATAACACCGGGGAGCTGTTTTTT
.	TRBV2	TRBJ1-1	.	CASHRQGEAFF	TGTGCCAGCCACAGGCAAGGTGAAGCTTTCTTT
TRBD2	TRBV18	TRBJ2-1	.	CASSPRTGTSGVKSYNEQFF	TGTGCCAGCTCACCGAGGACCGGGACTAGCGGGGTAAAATCCTACAATGAGCAGTTCTTC
.	TRBV11-3	TRBJ2-5	.	CASSSGVLTGHQETQYF	TGTGCCAGCAGCTCCGGAGTCTTGACGGGACACCAAGAGACCCAGTACTTC
TRBD1	TRBV18	TRBJ2-5	.	CASSEKQGLWETQYF	TGTGCCAGCTCGGAAAAACAGGGGTTGTGGGAGACCCAGTACTTC
TRBD2	TRBV5-1	TRBJ2-7	.	CASSLTGGDEQYF	TGCGCCAGCAGCCTCACCGGGGGGGACGAGCAGTACTTC
.	TRBV5-4	TRBJ1-2	.	CASSLSTDLFYGYTF	TGTGCCAGCAGCTTGTCTACAGACCTCTTCTATGGCTACACCTTC
.	TRBV28	TRBJ2-5	.	CASSSQGETQYF	TGTGCCAGCAGTTCCCAGGGGGAGACCCAGTACTTC
TRBD1	TRBV18	TRBJ1-1	.	CASSPLTGGTEAFF	TGTGCCAGCTCACCATTGACAGGGGGCACTGAAGCTTTCTTT
.	TRBV2	TRBJ1-2	once	CASSGDGDGYTF	TGTGCCAGCAGTGGGGATGGCGATGGCTACACCTTC
TRBD2	TRBV6-6	TRBJ2-2	.	CASSQTSGRFGELFF	TGTGCCAGCAGTCAGACTAGCGGGAGATTCGGGGAGCTGTTTTTT
.	TRBV29-1	TRBJ2-1	.	CSVRGGARGGSYNEQFF	TGCAGCGTTCGAGGGGGCGCGAGGGGAGGCTCCTACAATGAGCAGTTCTTC
.	TRBV5-5	TRBJ2-1	.	CASSFRSEQFF	TGTGCCAGCAGCTTCCGCTCTGAGCAGTTCTTC
.	TRBV5-1	TRBJ1-1	.	CASSLQPPMNTEAFF	TGCGCCAGCAGCTTGCAGCCTCCTATGAACACTGAAGCTTTCTTT
.	TRBV4-3	TRBJ2-1	once	CASSRIPRGSSYNEQFF	TGCGCCAGCAGCCGCATCCCCAGGGGAAGCTCCTACAATGAGCAGTTCTTC
.	TRBV6-1	TRBJ2-7	.	CASSEGPLYEQYF	TGTGCCAGCAGTGAGGGGCCCCTCTACGAGCAGTACTTC
TRBD1	TRBV11-2	TRBJ2-2	.	CASSLARTGAAGELFF	TGTGCCAGCAGCTTAGCCAGGACAGGGGCGGCCGGGGAGCTGTTTTTT
.	TRBV7-7	TRBJ2-2	.	CASSPDRAAGELFF	TGTGCTAGCAGCCCGGACCGAGCCGCCGGGGAGCTGTTTTTT
.	TRBV28	TRBJ2-6	.	CASTQSGANVLTF	TGTGCCAGCACCCAATCTGGGGCCAACGTCCTGACTTTC
.	TRBV29-1	TRBJ2-1	.	CSLSTVFPYNEQFF	TGCAGCCTCTCTACCGTATTTCCCTACAATGAGCAGTTCTTC
.	TRBV7-2	TRBJ1-4	once	CASSSAAVRNEKLFF	TGTGCCAGCAGCTCAGCCGCGGTCAGGAATGAAAAACTGTTTTTT
.	TRBV19	TRBJ2-2	.	CASSSQLLARWELFF	TGTGCCAGTAGTTCTCAGCTACTGGCCCGGTGGGAGCTGTTTTTT
.	TRBV6-5	TRBJ2-1	once	CASSYDHYNEQFF	TGTGCCAGCAGTTACGACCATTACAATGAGCAGTTCTTC
TRBD1	TRBV10-3	TRBJ1-5	.	CAISGQGFQPQHF	TGTGCCATCAGTGGACAGGGATTTCAGCCCCAGCATTTT
.	TRBV7-2	TRBJ1-1	.	CASSLSTQVNTEAFF	TGTGCCAGCAGCTTAAGTACTCAGGTGAACACTGAAGCTTTCTTT
.	TRBV5-1	TRBJ1-1	.	CASSPRDTLGNPEAFF	TGCGCCAGCAGCCCGAGGGACACCTTGGGGAACCCTGAAGCTTTCTTT
.	TRBV7-2	TRBJ2-7	.	CASSPDAGVQYF	TGTGCCAGCAGCCCCGATGCCGGCGTGCAGTACTTC
.	TRBV12-2	TRBJ2-5	once	CASRFVMWSGQETQYF	TGTGCAAGTCGCTTCGTTATGTGGAGCGGGCAAGAGACCCAGTACTTC
TRBD2	TRBV7-9	TRBJ2-3	.	CASSLISGLAGPGTQYF	TGTGCCAGCAGCTTAATAAGTGGACTAGCGGGACCTGGGACGCAGTATTTT
.	TRBV9	TRBJ1-1	.	CASGPVLGINTEAFF	TGTGCCAGCGGTCCGGTCTTGGGGATCAACACTGAAGCTTTCTTT
.	TRBV2	TRBJ1-4	.	CASSSEGSEKLFF	TGTGCCAGCAGCAGCGAGGGAAGCGAAAAACTGTTTTTT
.	TRBV29-1	TRBJ1-2	.	CSVTGSHGYTF	TGCAGCGTCACAGGGTCCCATGGCTACACCTTC
TRBD2	TRBV28	TRBJ2-2	.	CASNGLAGGRNTGELFF	TGTGCCAGCAACGGACTAGCGGGAGGAAGGAACACCGGGGAGCTGTTTTTT
TRBD2	TRBV5-5	TRBJ2-5	.	CASSGGRAGETQYF	TGTGCCAGCAGCGGAGGGAGGGCCGGGGAGACCCAGTACTTC
.	TRBV10-3	TRBJ2-1	once	CAISESHPYNEQFF	TGTGCCATCAGTGAATCTCATCCCTACAATGAGCAGTTCTTC
.	TRBV11-2	TRBJ2-7	.	CASSLAPGEGEQYF	TGTGCCAGCAGCTTAGCCCCAGGGGAGGGCGAGCAGTACTTC
TRBD1	TRBV4-2	TRBJ2-2	.	CASRGDRGRGTGELFF	TGTGCCAGCAGGGGGGACAGGGGGAGAGGCACCGGGGAGCTGTTTTTT
.	TRBV4-3	TRBJ2-6	.	CASSQVRSGANVLTF	TGCGCCAGCAGCCAAGTTCGGTCTGGGGCCAACGTCCTGACTTTC
TRBD1	TRBV7-6	TRBJ2-3	.	CASSLGTGSDTQYF	TGTGCCAGCAGCCTGGGGACAGGGTCAGATACGCAGTATTTT
.	TRBV4-1	TRBJ1-5	.	CASSQDQQGSNQPQHF	TGCGCCAGCAGCCAAGATCAGCAGGGCTCGAATCAGCCCCAGCATTTT
.	TRBV9	TRBJ2-1	.	CASSAADFSSYNEQFF	TGTGCCAGCAGCGCGGCGGACTTTAGCTCCTACAATGAGCAGTTCTTC
.	TRBV4-2	TRBJ2-3	.	CASSQGNPFRGTSTDTQYF	TGTGCCAGCAGCCAGGGAAACCCTTTTCGCGGAACTAGCACAGATACGCAGTATTTT
TRBD1	TRBV9	TRBJ2-7	.	CASSATGVGYEQYF	TGTGCCAGCAGCGCCACAGGGGTCGGCTACGAGCAGTACTTC
.	TRBV10-3	TRBJ1-2	.	CAISGGSNYGYTF	TGTGCCATCAGTGGAGGTTCTAACTATGGCTACACCTTC
TRBD2	TRBV7-2	TRBJ2-1	.	CASSSNLQRGYNEQFF	TGTGCCAGCAGCTCAAACCTCCAGCGGGGATACAATGAGCAGTTCTTC
.	TRBV9	TRBJ2-3	.	CASSPEGRHSTDTQYF	TGTGCCAGCAGCCCAGAGGGGCGTCATAGCACAGATACGCAGTATTTT
TRBD2	TRBV25-1	TRBJ2-3	.	CASSDSGATQYF	TGTGCCAGCAGTGATAGCGGGGCTACGCAGTATTTT
TRBD1	TRBV11-3	TRBJ1-1	.	CASSSTGAAFF	TGTGCCAGCAGCTCGACAGGGGCGGCTTTCTTT
.	TRBV5-1	TRBJ1-1	.	CASRETGPNTEAFF	TGCGCCAGCAGAGAGACAGGACCGAACACTGAAGCTTTCTTT